These T cell receptor beta chains were read from a single sample in a study of CD8 T cells in ankylosing spondylitis. TCRdb called the 5' RACE reads again in MiXCR, with one record for every CDR3 protein. The sample holds about 170,000 distinct CDR3 sequences, 18% seen once. The sample comprised blood, either unsorted or a sorted T cell fraction (not recorded which). These receptor sequences come from a male donor with ankylosing spondylitis or in good health (not recorded which). Both conserved end residues are part of each CDR3. D genes are given only for firm matches. The size of a clone is reported for some rows only, either as once, few or many, or as a class for expanded clones.

J gene: TRBJ2-2; D gene: .; V gene: TRBV4-2; clone size: many; CDR3 protein: CASSQGRQSNTGELFF; CDR3 DNA: TGTGCCAGCAGCCAAGGTCGGCAGTCGAACACCGGGGAGCTGTTTTTT
J gene: TRBJ2-6; D gene: .; V gene: TRBV10-3; clone size: .; CDR3 protein: CAISELGPGSGANVLTF; CDR3 DNA: TGTGCCATCAGTGAGTTAGGTCCGGGGTCTGGGGCCAACGTCCTGACTTTC
J gene: TRBJ1-2; D gene: .; V gene: TRBV5-1; clone size: many; CDR3 protein: CASSPSVGHNYGYTF; CDR3 DNA: TGCGCCAGCAGCCCTAGTGTGGGACACAACTATGGCTACACCTTC
J gene: TRBJ2-1; D gene: TRBD2; V gene: TRBV5-1; clone size: few; CDR3 protein: CASSLLGGGTYNEQFF; CDR3 DNA: TGCGCCAGCAGCTTGCTCGGGGGAGGGACTTACAATGAGCAGTTCTTC
J gene: TRBJ2-1; D gene: TRBD2; V gene: TRBV20-1; clone size: many; CDR3 protein: CSAIEGTGLGYNEQFF; CDR3 DNA: TGCAGTGCTATAGAAGGTACGGGACTAGGCTACAATGAGCAGTTCTTC
J gene: TRBJ1-1; D gene: .; V gene: TRBV29-1; clone size: many; CDR3 protein: CSVEDWQVGMNTEAFF; CDR3 DNA: TGCAGCGTTGAAGATTGGCAGGTCGGAATGAACACTGAAGCTTTCTTT
J gene: TRBJ2-1; D gene: .; V gene: TRBV4-2; clone size: few; CDR3 protein: CASSQEGGRANEQFF; CDR3 DNA: TGTGCCAGCAGCCAAGAGGGAGGTCGGGCGAATGAGCAGTTCTTC
J gene: TRBJ1-1; D gene: .; V gene: TRBV28; clone size: few; CDR3 protein: CASSLNGLEAFF; CDR3 DNA: TGTGCCAGCAGTTTAAACGGGCTTGAAGCTTTCTTT
J gene: TRBJ2-5; D gene: .; V gene: TRBV5-6; clone size: many; CDR3 protein: CASSFGGQRWETQYF; CDR3 DNA: TGTGCCAGCAGCTTCGGCGGCCAGAGGTGGGAGACCCAGTACTTC
J gene: TRBJ2-1; D gene: TRBD2; V gene: TRBV19; clone size: many; CDR3 protein: CASTILSAGGQGNEQFF; CDR3 DNA: TGTGCCAGTACCATACTGAGCGCGGGAGGGCAAGGCAATGAGCAGTTCTTC
J gene: TRBJ2-7; D gene: TRBD1; V gene: TRBV20-1; clone size: many; CDR3 protein: CSAEQGASYEQYF; CDR3 DNA: TGCAGTGCTGAACAGGGGGCATCCTACGAGCAGTACTTC
J gene: TRBJ2-2; D gene: .; V gene: TRBV5-7; clone size: .; CDR3 protein: CAMSSGHYTGELFF; CDR3 DNA: TGTGCCATGAGCTCCGGACATTACACCGGGGAGCTGTTTTTT
J gene: TRBJ2-1; D gene: TRBD2; V gene: TRBV5-1; clone size: .; CDR3 protein: CASSPWTSGSRNEQFF; CDR3 DNA: TGCGCCAGCAGCCCATGGACTAGCGGGAGCCGGAATGAGCAGTTCTTC
J gene: TRBJ2-5; D gene: .; V gene: TRBV29-1; clone size: many; CDR3 protein: CSVDPRQQETQYF; CDR3 DNA: TGCAGCGTTGATCCCCGGCAGCAGGAGACCCAGTACTTC
J gene: TRBJ2-2; D gene: .; V gene: TRBV14; clone size: many; CDR3 protein: CASSPGLYNTGELFF; CDR3 DNA: TGTGCCAGCAGCCCCGGACTTTATAACACCGGGGAGCTGTTTTTT
J gene: TRBJ2-7; D gene: TRBD2; V gene: TRBV6-1; clone size: .; CDR3 protein: CASRAGATSYAQYF; CDR3 DNA: TGTGCCAGCAGAGCGGGAGCCACCTCCTACGCGCAGTACTTC
J gene: TRBJ2-7; D gene: .; V gene: TRBV28; clone size: .; CDR3 protein: CASTLDFYEQYF; CDR3 DNA: TGTGCCAGCACACTGGACTTCTACGAGCAGTACTTC
J gene: TRBJ1-4; D gene: .; V gene: TRBV10-3; clone size: few; CDR3 protein: CAISEPTGTRTNEKLFF; CDR3 DNA: TGTGCCATCAGTGAGCCGACCGGGACACGAACTAATGAAAAACTGTTTTTT
J gene: TRBJ2-2; D gene: TRBD1; V gene: TRBV5-1; clone size: many; CDR3 protein: CASSLDTGGVGNTGELFF; CDR3 DNA: TGCGCCAGCAGCTTGGATACAGGGGGCGTTGGGAACACCGGGGAGCTGTTTTTT
J gene: TRBJ2-1; D gene: .; V gene: TRBV24-1; clone size: .; CDR3 protein: CATSDLSLAGSYNEQFF; CDR3 DNA: TGTGCCACCAGTGATTTGAGCCTGGCGGGGTCCTACAATGAGCAGTTCTTC
J gene: TRBJ2-5; D gene: .; V gene: TRBV14; clone size: many; CDR3 protein: CASSRPGLETQYF; CDR3 DNA: TGTGCCAGCAGCCGGCCCGGACTGGAGACCCAGTACTTC
J gene: TRBJ2-1; D gene: TRBD2; V gene: TRBV3-1; clone size: .; CDR3 protein: CASSQVGGGPNNEQFF; CDR3 DNA: TGTGCCAGCAGCCAAGTGGGGGGAGGGCCGAACAATGAGCAGTTCTTC
J gene: TRBJ1-5; D gene: .; V gene: TRBV27; clone size: many; CDR3 protein: CASSRTVYSNQPQHF; CDR3 DNA: TGTGCCAGCAGTCGGACAGTTTATAGCAATCAGCCCCAGCATTTT
J gene: TRBJ1-6; D gene: .; V gene: TRBV2; clone size: .; CDR3 protein: CASKGTERVPLHF; CDR3 DNA: TGTGCCAGCAAAGGGACGGAGCGGGTCCCCCTCCACTTT
J gene: TRBJ2-7; D gene: .; V gene: TRBV20-1; clone size: many; CDR3 protein: CSASGRWAEQYF; CDR3 DNA: TGCAGTGCTAGCGGGAGATGGGCCGAGCAGTACTTC
J gene: TRBJ2-3; D gene: .; V gene: TRBV28; clone size: many; CDR3 protein: CASSSNMDTQYF; CDR3 DNA: TGTGCCAGCAGTTCCAACATGGATACGCAGTATTTT
J gene: TRBJ1-2; D gene: TRBD1; V gene: TRBV27; clone size: few; CDR3 protein: CASSLSGQGAGYTF; CDR3 DNA: TGTGCCAGCAGTTTATCCGGACAGGGGGCTGGCTACACCTTC
J gene: TRBJ1-1; D gene: .; V gene: TRBV5-4; clone size: .; CDR3 protein: CASSSIRTANTEAFF; CDR3 DNA: TGTGCCAGCAGCTCCATACGGACGGCAAACACTGAAGCTTTCTTT
J gene: TRBJ2-2; D gene: .; V gene: TRBV4-1; clone size: few; CDR3 protein: CASSQLSKNTGELFF; CDR3 DNA: TGCGCCAGCAGCCAGCTTAGCAAGAATACCGGGGAGCTGTTTTTT
J gene: TRBJ2-7; D gene: .; V gene: TRBV5-1; clone size: .; CDR3 protein: CASSYSGGYQTEQYF; CDR3 DNA: TGCGCCAGCAGCTACTCAGGGGGGTACCAAACCGAGCAGTACTTC
J gene: TRBJ1-1; D gene: .; V gene: TRBV7-9; clone size: .; CDR3 protein: CASSLANTGHSNTEAFF; CDR3 DNA: TGTGCCAGCAGCCTTGCGAATACAGGGCATTCTAACACTGAAGCTTTCTTT
J gene: TRBJ2-1; D gene: .; V gene: TRBV4-2; clone size: few; CDR3 protein: CASSPPAGTLYNEQFF; CDR3 DNA: TGTGCCAGCAGCCCACCGGCCGGGACCCTCTACAATGAGCAGTTCTTC
J gene: TRBJ1-2; D gene: .; V gene: TRBV5-1; clone size: many; CDR3 protein: CASSLWVAGQRNYGYTF; CDR3 DNA: TGCGCCAGCAGCTTGTGGGTGGCAGGCCAGCGGAACTATGGCTACACCTTC
J gene: TRBJ1-3; D gene: .; V gene: TRBV29-1; clone size: many; CDR3 protein: CSVSRGSGNTIYF; CDR3 DNA: TGCAGCGTTTCCAGGGGCTCTGGAAACACCATATATTTT
J gene: TRBJ2-6; D gene: .; V gene: TRBV5-1; clone size: few; CDR3 protein: CASSLGTEPSSSGANVLTF; CDR3 DNA: TGCGCCAGCAGCTTGGGAACAGAGCCCTCCAGCTCTGGGGCCAACGTCCTGACTTTC
J gene: TRBJ2-2; D gene: .; V gene: TRBV2; clone size: many; CDR3 protein: CASSEETPGTGELFF; CDR3 DNA: TGTGCCAGCAGTGAAGAAACTCCTGGTACCGGGGAGCTGTTTTTT
J gene: TRBJ2-3; D gene: .; V gene: TRBV2; clone size: many; CDR3 protein: CASSDGGEGDTQYF; CDR3 DNA: TGTGCCAGCAGCGACGGAGGGGAAGGCGATACGCAGTATTTT
J gene: TRBJ1-1; D gene: .; V gene: TRBV3-1; clone size: .; CDR3 protein: CASSRRGVNTEAFF; CDR3 DNA: TGTGCCAGCAGCCGCCGGGGGGTGAACACTGAAGCTTTCTTT
J gene: TRBJ2-5; D gene: .; V gene: TRBV5-1; clone size: many; CDR3 protein: CASSFEETQYF; CDR3 DNA: TGTGCCAGCAGTTTTGAAGAGACCCAGTACTTC
J gene: TRBJ1-1; D gene: TRBD1; V gene: TRBV28; clone size: .; CDR3 protein: CASSLRDREAFF; CDR3 DNA: TGTGCCAGCAGTCTCCGGGACAGGGAAGCTTTCTTT
J gene: TRBJ1-2; D gene: TRBD1; V gene: TRBV12-3/TRBV12-4; clone size: few; CDR3 protein: CASSSYTGGRGYTF; CDR3 DNA: TGTGCCAGCAGTTCCTACACAGGGGGCCGTGGCTACACCTTC
J gene: TRBJ2-2; D gene: .; V gene: TRBV19; clone size: .; CDR3 protein: CASSIGGTGELFF; CDR3 DNA: TGTGCCAGTAGTATAGGAGGGACTGGGGAGCTGTTTTTT
J gene: TRBJ2-1; D gene: .; V gene: TRBV5-1; clone size: many; CDR3 protein: CASRPGGTGDYNEQFF; CDR3 DNA: TGCGCCAGCAGACCTGGGGGGACTGGAGACTACAATGAGCAGTTCTTC
J gene: TRBJ1-5; D gene: .; V gene: TRBV12-3/TRBV12-4; clone size: once; CDR3 protein: CASSLAAGNQPQHF; CDR3 DNA: TGTGCCAGCAGTTTAGCAGCGGGGAATCAGCCCCAGCATTTT
J gene: TRBJ1-4; D gene: .; V gene: TRBV20-1; clone size: few; CDR3 protein: CSASKAAGDEKLFF; CDR3 DNA: TGCAGTGCTAGTAAGGCAGCTGGGGATGAAAAACTGTTTTTT
J gene: TRBJ1-5; D gene: .; V gene: TRBV27; clone size: few; CDR3 protein: CASSFSRSNQPQHF; CDR3 DNA: TGTGCCAGCAGTTTTAGTCGTAGCAATCAGCCCCAGCATTTT
J gene: TRBJ2-1; D gene: TRBD2; V gene: TRBV28; clone size: many; CDR3 protein: CASSFPLAGLAGGSYNEQFF; CDR3 DNA: TGTGCCAGCAGTTTCCCTCTGGCGGGACTAGCGGGAGGGTCCTACAATGAGCAGTTCTTC
J gene: TRBJ2-2; D gene: TRBD1; V gene: TRBV19; clone size: .; CDR3 protein: CASSLTGNGGELFF; CDR3 DNA: TGTGCCAGTTCATTGACAGGGAATGGCGGGGAGCTGTTTTTT
J gene: TRBJ2-1; D gene: .; V gene: TRBV25-1; clone size: few; CDR3 protein: CASRKLAYNEQFF; CDR3 DNA: TGTGCCAGCAGGAAACTGGCCTACAATGAGCAGTTCTTC
J gene: TRBJ2-3; D gene: .; V gene: TRBV7-3; clone size: many; CDR3 protein: CASSPVDGADTQYF; CDR3 DNA: TGTGCCAGCAGCCCTGTTGATGGTGCAGATACGCAGTATTTT
J gene: TRBJ2-5; D gene: TRBD2; V gene: TRBV29-1; clone size: few; CDR3 protein: CSVAVLAGETQYF; CDR3 DNA: TGCAGCGTTGCGGTTCTAGCGGGAGAGACCCAGTACTTC
J gene: TRBJ2-1; D gene: TRBD2; V gene: TRBV14; clone size: .; CDR3 protein: CASSPRLAGGTYNEQFF; CDR3 DNA: TGTGCCAGCAGCCCACGACTAGCGGGAGGGACCTACAATGAGCAGTTCTTC
J gene: TRBJ2-3; D gene: .; V gene: TRBV7-8; clone size: .; CDR3 protein: CASSLPRGSSQYF; CDR3 DNA: TGTGCCAGCAGCTTACCGAGGGGAAGCTCGCAGTATTTT